This T cell receptor beta chain was recorded in a study of post-analysis software for immune sequencing data. Findings and limits, study-wide: Patients carried five TRBV segments more frequently than controls did, and TRBV5-6, TRBV5-1 and TRBV20-1 were among them. The normalized Chao1 diversity of multiple sclerosis patients was significantly lower than that of controls.

TCR beta cDNA libraries included unique molecular identifiers. Each CDR3 protein gets one entry after TCRdb re-called the PCR reads with MiXCR. The data show about 380,000 distinct CDR3 sequences, roughly 38% seen once. This clonotype was seen more than once but under ten times. Antigen specificity is unknown. V dropped 4 bases and J dropped 4 bases, with 10 bases sitting between them. CDR3 length: 13 amino acids. Germline V gene sequence: CDR1 SGHAT, CDR2 FQDESV (reference sequence). This TCR came from a girl under 18 with multiple sclerosis. The sequenced material came from blood. The V and J genes are TRBV11-1 and TRBJ1-2, with a tentative D call TRBD1 (5 bases). The CDR3: CASSSDIVYGYTF. CDR3 nucleotide sequence: TGTGCCAGCAGCTCGGACATCGTCTATGGCTACACCTTC.